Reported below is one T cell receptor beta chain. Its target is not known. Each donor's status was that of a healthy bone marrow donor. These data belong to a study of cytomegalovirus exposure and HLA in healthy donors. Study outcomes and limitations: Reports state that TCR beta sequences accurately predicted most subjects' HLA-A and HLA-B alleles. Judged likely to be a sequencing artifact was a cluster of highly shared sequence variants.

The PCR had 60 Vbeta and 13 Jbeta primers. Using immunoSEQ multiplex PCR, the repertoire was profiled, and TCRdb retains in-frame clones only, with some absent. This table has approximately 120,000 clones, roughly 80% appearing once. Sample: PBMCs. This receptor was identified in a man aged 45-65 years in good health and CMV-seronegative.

CDR3 sequence (DNA): TGCGCCAGCAGCCTTAGCCAAGCCGGGGAGCTGTTTTTT. This encodes CASSLSQAGELFF. The rearrangement uses TRBV4-1 and TRBJ2-2; the D is unclear. The ends were cut back, 4 bases at V and 6 bases at J, with 9 bases in the middle. This CDR3 contains 13 residues. Looked up from germline, CDR1 is MGHRA and CDR2 is YSYEKL.